This T cell receptor beta chain was sequenced during a study of blood T cell repertoires in COVID-19. Overall study: Donors in the United States, Italy and Spain gave samples during acute or convalescent COVID-19. The cDNA or gDNA used as material had been derived from T cells, B-cell-depleted T cells, or PBMCs.

Assay used: immunoSEQ multiplex PCR; TCRdb lists only in-frame clones, some missing. The repertoire holds approximately 220,000 clones, roughly 90% seen once, with just over 2.5% in the top ten. Residents of about two dozen US areas, aged about 18 to 95 years, made up the participants. Cohorts were based on clinical histories the participants reported. The CDR3 spans 15 residues. Trimming at V came to 5 bases and at J to 4 bases, leaving 10 bases not matched to a gene. CDR1 is LNHDA and CDR2 is SQIVND in the germline V gene (reference sequence). This receptor was taken from a woman in her 30s with acute COVID-19. Source material: PBMCs or T cells enriched from blood (not recorded which). The chain employs TRBV19 and TRBJ1-2; 7 bases match TRBD1. The CDR3 nucleotides are TGTGCCAGTAGTGGAGACAGGGAGTGGGTCTATGGCTACACCTTC. As protein: CASSGDREWVYGYTF.